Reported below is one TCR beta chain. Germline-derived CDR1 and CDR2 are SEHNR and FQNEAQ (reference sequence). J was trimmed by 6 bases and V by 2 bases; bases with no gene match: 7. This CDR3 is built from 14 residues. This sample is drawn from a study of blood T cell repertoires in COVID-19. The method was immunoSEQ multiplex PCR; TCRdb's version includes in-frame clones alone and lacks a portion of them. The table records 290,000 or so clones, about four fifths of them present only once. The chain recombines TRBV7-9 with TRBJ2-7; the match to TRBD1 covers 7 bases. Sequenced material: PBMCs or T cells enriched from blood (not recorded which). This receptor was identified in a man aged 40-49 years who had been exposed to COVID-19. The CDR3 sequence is CASSLSGTESEQYF. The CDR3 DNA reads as TGTGCCAGCAGCTTATCCGGGACAGAGAGCGAGCAGTACTTC.